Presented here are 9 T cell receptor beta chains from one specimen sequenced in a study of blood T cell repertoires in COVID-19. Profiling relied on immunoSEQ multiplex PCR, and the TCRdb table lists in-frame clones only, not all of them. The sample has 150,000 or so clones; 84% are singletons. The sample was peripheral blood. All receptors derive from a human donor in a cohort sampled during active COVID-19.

The CDR3, as DNA: TGCGCCAGCAGTGAGACTAGCGGGAGAGCCACAGATACGCAGTATTTT. Translation gives CASSETSGRATDTQYF. The J gene is TRBJ2-3, the V gene TRBV10-1; 11 bases agree with TRBD2. Germline CDR1 reads WNHNN; CDR2 reads SYGVQD (reference sequence). CDR3 length equals 16 residues. Trimming cost V 2 bases and J 2 bases; bases outside gene matches: 3.

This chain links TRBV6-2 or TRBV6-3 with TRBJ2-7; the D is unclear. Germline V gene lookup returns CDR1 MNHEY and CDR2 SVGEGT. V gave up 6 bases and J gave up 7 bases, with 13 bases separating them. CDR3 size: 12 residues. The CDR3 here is CASSPPVWEQYF. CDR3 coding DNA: TGTGCCAGCAGCCCACCAGTTTGGGAGCAGTACTTC.

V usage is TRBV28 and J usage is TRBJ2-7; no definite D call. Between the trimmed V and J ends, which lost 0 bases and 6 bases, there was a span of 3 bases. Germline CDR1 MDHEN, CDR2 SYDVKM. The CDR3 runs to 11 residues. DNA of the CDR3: TGTGCCAGCAGTTTATGGGCCGAGCAGTACTTC. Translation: CASSLWAEQYF. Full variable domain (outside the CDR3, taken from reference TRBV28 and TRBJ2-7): DVKVTQSSRYLVKRTGEKVFLECVQDMDHENMFWYRQDPGLGLRLIYFSYDVKMKEKGDIPEGYSVSREKKERFSLILESASTNQTSMYLCASSLWAEQYFGPGTRLTVT.

CDR3 nucleotide sequence: TGCGCCAGCAGTAAAGGACAGGAGAGCTCCTACAATGAGCAGTTCTTC. Protein product: CASSKGQESSYNEQFF. The J gene is TRBJ2-1, the V gene TRBV5-1; 7 bases fit TRBD1. In germline, CDR1 is SGHRS, CDR2 YFSETQ. The CDR3 spans 16 residues. Trimming took 5 bases from V and 0 from J; bases not matched to a gene: 8.

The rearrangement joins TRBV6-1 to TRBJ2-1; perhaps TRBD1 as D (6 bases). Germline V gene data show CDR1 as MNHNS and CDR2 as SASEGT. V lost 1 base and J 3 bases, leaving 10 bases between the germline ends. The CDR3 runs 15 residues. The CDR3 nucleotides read TGTGCCAGCAGTGAAGGGGGACATTTCTACAATGAGCAGTTCTTC. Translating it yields CASSEGGHFYNEQFF.

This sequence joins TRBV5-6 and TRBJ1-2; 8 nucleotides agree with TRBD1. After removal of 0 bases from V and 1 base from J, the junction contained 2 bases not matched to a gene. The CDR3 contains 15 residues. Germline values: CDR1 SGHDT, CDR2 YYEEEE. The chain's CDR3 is CASSLGQGNNYGYTF. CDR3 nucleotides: TGTGCCAGCAGCTTGGGACAGGGGAATAACTATGGCTACACCTTC.

CDR3: CASSLGVQGYGYTF. Here the CDR3 DNA reads TGTGCCAGCAGTTTAGGTGTCCAGGGATACGGCTACACCTTC. This chain joins TRBV28 and TRBJ1-2; tentatively, D is TRBD1 (5 bases). The V gene's germline CDR1 is MDHEN and CDR2 SYDVKM. V lost 2 bases and J lost 8, with 15 bases in between. The CDR3 loop spans 14 amino acids.

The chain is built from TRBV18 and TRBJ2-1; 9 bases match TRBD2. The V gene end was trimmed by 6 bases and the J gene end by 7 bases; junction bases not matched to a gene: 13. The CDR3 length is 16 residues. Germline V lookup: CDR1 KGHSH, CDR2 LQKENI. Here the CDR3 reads CASSTTGGGAGNEQFF. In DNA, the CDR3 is TGTGCCAGCTCCACCACTGGCGGGGGGGCAGGTAATGAGCAGTTCTTC.

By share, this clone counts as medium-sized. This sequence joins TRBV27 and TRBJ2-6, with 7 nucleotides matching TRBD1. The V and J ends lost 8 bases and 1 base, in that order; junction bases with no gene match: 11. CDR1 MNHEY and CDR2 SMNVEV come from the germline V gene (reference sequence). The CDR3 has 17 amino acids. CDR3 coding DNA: TGTGCCAGCGCCCGGGACAGCTATTCTTCTGGGGCCAACGTCCTGACTTTC. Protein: CASARDSYSSGANVLTF. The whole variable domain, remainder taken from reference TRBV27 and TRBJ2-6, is EAQVTQNPRYLITVTGKKLTVTCSQNMNHEYMSWYRQDPGLGLRQIYYSMNVEVTDKGDVPEGYKVSRKEKRNFPLILESPSPNQTSLYFCASARDSYSSGANVLTFGAGSRLTVL.